The present entry profiles one T cell receptor (beta chain) with its context. Its antigen is as yet unknown. The data belong to a study of T cells expressing NK-cell markers. Study-wide context: It was from sorted CD3+CD56+NKG2C+, CD3+CD56+NKG2C- and CD3+CD56-NKG2C+ T cells that TCR beta repertoires came.

cDNA encoding TCR beta was synthesized via 5'RACE template switching incorporating UMIs. From its re-call of the 5' RACE reads, TCRdb lists each CDR3 protein once, without DNA. This sample's table reports 150,000 to 180,000 distinct CDR3 sequences. Points from the study as a whole: The CD3+CD56-NKG2C+ fraction was also led by these clonotypes in a few donors.

This CDR3 has 13 residues. This receptor was taken from a woman between 50 and 59 years old in good health. This sequence joins TRBV12-3 or TRBV12-4 and TRBJ2-1; TCRdb outputs TRBD2, but without DNA this stays unchecked. The specimen sequenced was blood T cells: a sorted CD56 or NKG2C T cell subset, CD4+ or CD8+ T cells, or bulk PBMC T cells (not recorded which). CDR3 in amino acids: CASTGRALDEQFF.